What follows are 21 T cell receptor beta chains derived from one specimen sequenced in a study of cytomegalovirus exposure and HLA in healthy donors. PCR was performed using 60 Vbeta and 13 Jbeta primers. The data were produced by immunoSEQ multiplex PCR, yet TCRdb's version contains in-frame clones alone and is incomplete. In the table there are 100,000 or so clones, about 80% of which are singletons. The specimen sequenced was PBMCs. Receptor source: a human donor in good health.

This clone has only one observation. A junction end diverges from the germline sequence, so it may reflect a read error. The genes are TRBV29-1 and TRBJ1-2; D is perhaps TRBD1 (5 bases). The CDR3 is made up of 13 amino acids. The germline V gene encodes CDR1 SQVTM and CDR2 ANQGSEA. The CDR3 loop reads CSVEEQEGYGYTF. The CDR3 DNA reads as TGCAGCGTAGAAGAACAGGAGGGCTATGGCTACACCTTC.

This clone appeared once. This chain joins TRBV10-3 and TRBJ1-5; a weak D match, TRBD1 (6 bases). The CDR3 length is 15 residues. V was shortened by 0 bases and J by 4 bases, with 10 bases between the two germline ends. The germline V gene has CDR1 ENHRY and CDR2 SYGVKD. Here the CDR3 DNA reads TGTGCCATCAGTGAGTCACAGGGTGGGAATCAGCCCCAGCATTTT. This gives the protein CAISESQGGNQPQHF.

The chain links TRBV19 to TRBJ1-2; TRBD1 might be the D (5 bases). The germline V gene has CDR1 LNHDA and CDR2 SQIVND (reference sequence). The V gene lost 4 bases and the J gene lost 6 bases, with 15 bases spanning the gap. CDR3 length equals 14 residues. The CDR3 DNA reads TGTGCCAGTAGTACCCGACAGTTTCAGAATGGCTACACCTTC. It codes for CASSTRQFQNGYTF. Complete variable domain (other parts from reference TRBV19 and TRBJ1-2): DGGITQSPKYLFRKEGQNVTLSCEQNLNHDAMYWYRQDPGQGLRLIYYSQIVNDFQKGDIAEGYSVSREKKESFPLTVTSAQKNPTAFYLCASSTRQFQNGYTFGSGTRLTVV.

The chain is built from TRBV7-8 and TRBJ1-5; tentatively, D is TRBD1 (6 bases). Germline CDR1 and CDR2: SGHVS and FQNEAQ. CDR3 size: 19 residues. The V gene lost 3 bases and the J gene lost 2 bases, with 23 bases spanning the gap. CDR3 amino acids: CASSLAGRGLKTGNQPQHF. CDR3 DNA: TGTGCCAGCAGCTTGGCGGGCAGGGGTTTGAAAACGGGCAATCAGCCCCAGCATTTT.

The chain joins TRBV7-2 to TRBJ2-1, with 9 bases fitting TRBD2. The germline CDR1 and CDR2 sequences are SGHTA and FQGNSA. Unmatched junction bases numbered 7, after V lost 5 bases and J lost 8 bases. This CDR3 spans 14 amino acids. The DNA for the CDR3 is TGTGCCAGCAGCCACAGCGGGGGGAGGGATGAGCAGTTCTTC. Translated, it gives CASSHSGGRDEQFF.

The chain couples TRBV6-4 to TRBJ1-1, with 8 bases aligning to TRBD1. CDR3 length: 17 residues. V lost 6 bases and J lost 3; bases outside the gene matches: 15. Germline assignment: CDR1 MRHNA and CDR2 SNTAGT. The CDR3 bases are TGTGCCAGCAGCGATGTACGACAGGACAGGGAGGACACTGAAGCTTTCTTT. Residues: CASSDVRQDREDTEAFF.

This clone appeared a few times. The chain links TRBV19 to TRBJ2-1, with TRBD2 matching 9 bases. This CDR3 comprises 14 residues. The germline CDR1 and CDR2 sequences are LNHDA and SQIVND (reference sequence). With 5 bases clipped from V and 9 bases from J, the junction kept 8 bases outside the gene matches. CDR3 region: CASSASSGTVEQFF. The CDR3 region has the DNA TGTGCCAGTAGTGCCTCTAGCGGGACGGTTGAGCAGTTCTTC.

The V gene is TRBV29-1, the J gene TRBJ2-7; weak D call: TRBD1 (5 bases). The CDR3 sequence is 12 residues long. Germline V gives CDR1 SQVTM, CDR2 ANQGSEA. Trimming left V 6 bases short and J 10 bases short, with 19 bases between. CDR3 DNA sequence: TGCAGCGTGATGACCTACGACAGTCATCAGTACTTC. It codes for CSVMTYDSHQYF.

The chain uses TRBV5-1 and TRBJ2-1; the match to TRBD1 covers 12 bases. The CDR3 totals 19 residues. CDR1 and CDR2 from the germline V gene are SGHRS and YFSETQ. Trimming removed 3 bases from V and 4 bases from J; junction bases left unmatched: 14. The CDR3 is CASSWPGQGAYRGYNEQFF. CDR3 sequence (DNA): TGCGCCAGCAGCTGGCCGGGACAGGGGGCGTACAGGGGGTACAATGAGCAGTTCTTC.

The rearrangement joins TRBV9 to TRBJ1-5, with 10 bases that match TRBD1. Trimming at V came to 4 bases and at J to 7 bases, leaving 11 bases not matched to a gene. The CDR3 consists of 16 residues. Germline values: CDR1 SGDLS, CDR2 YYNGEE. CDR3 sequence reads: CASSLGTGEAKQPQHF. In DNA, the CDR3 is TGTGCCAGCAGCCTCGGGACAGGGGAGGCGAAGCAGCCCCAGCATTTT.

This sequence joins TRBV15 and TRBJ1-5; D remains unclear. From germline, CDR1 is LNHNV and CDR2 YYDKDF (reference sequence). The ends were cut back, 0 bases at V and 1 base at J, with 7 bases in the middle. This CDR3 has 15 amino acids. CDR3: CATSRDLGSNQPQHF. Written as DNA, the CDR3 is TGTGCCACCAGCAGAGATTTGGGCAGCAATCAGCCCCAGCATTTT.

The gene calls are TRBV19 and TRBJ2-1, with no clear D. The CDR3 spans 12 residues. The ends were cut back, 7 bases at V and 6 bases at J, with 10 bases in the middle. The germline gives CDR1 LNHDA, CDR2 SQIVND (reference sequence). This CDR3 reads CASNSPSNEQFF. The CDR3 region has the DNA TGTGCCAGTAATTCTCCTAGCAATGAGCAGTTCTTC.

The gene calls are TRBV4-1 and TRBJ1-2; D unresolved. Germline loops: CDR1 MGHRA, CDR2 YSYEKL. V lost 2 bases and J 2 bases, leaving 9 bases between the germline ends. There are 14 residues in the CDR3. This chain's CDR3 is CASSQSQLNYGYTF. CDR3 bases: TGCGCCAGCAGCCAATCCCAACTCAACTATGGCTACACCTTC.

The chain recombines TRBV5-1 with TRBJ2-6, with a tentative D call TRBD1 (6 bases). CDR3 length: 18 amino acids. Trimming pared 0 bases from V and 1 base from J, leaving 14 bases between. From germline, CDR1 is SGHRS and CDR2 YFSETQ. CDR3 loop: CASSLGGTLGSGANVLTF. CDR3 nucleotide sequence: TGCGCCAGCAGCTTGGGGGGGACACTCGGATCTGGGGCCAACGTCCTGACTTTC.

The V call is TRBV14, the J call TRBJ2-1, with TRBD2 as a possible D gene (7 bases). CDR1 SGHDN and CDR2 FVKESK come from the germline V gene. Between the trimmed V and J ends, which lost 3 bases and 4 bases, there was a span of 16 bases. The length of the CDR3 is 16 residues. The CDR3 protein is CASSHGGLPVYNEQFF. As DNA, the CDR3 is TGTGCCAGCAGCCACGGGGGGCTCCCGGTTTACAATGAGCAGTTCTTC.

The V call is TRBV7-8, the J call TRBJ2-1; a weak D match, TRBD1 (5 bases). Deletions cut 1 base from V and 5 bases from J, with 9 bases between. Germline assignment: CDR1 SGHVS and CDR2 FQNEAQ. The CDR3 has 14 residues. The CDR3 spells CASSLGLGDNEQFF. CDR3 nucleotide sequence: TGTGCCAGCAGCTTAGGGTTAGGGGACAATGAGCAGTTCTTC. Using reference TRBV7-8 and TRBJ2-1 for the parts outside the CDR3, the full variable domain is GAGVSQSPRYKVAKRGQDVALRCDPISGHVSLFWYQQALGQGPEFLTYFQNEAQLDKSGLPSDRFFAERPEGSVSTLKIQRTQQEDSAVYLCASSLGLGDNEQFFGPGTRLTVL.

V is TRBV5-5 and J is TRBJ1-1; 10 bases fit TRBD1. The germline CDR1 and CDR2 sequences are SGHKS and YYEKEE (reference sequence). The V gene end was trimmed by 5 bases and the J gene end by 6 bases; junction bases not matched to a gene: 4. The CDR3 contains 13 residues. CDR3 sequence reads: CASRSGQGAEAFF. The DNA for the CDR3 is TGTGCCAGCAGAAGTGGACAGGGGGCTGAAGCTTTCTTT.

This clone was observed a single time. This chain connects TRBV9 to TRBJ1-6; the D gene is possibly TRBD1 (5 bases). This CDR3 is 12 amino acids long. V was clipped by 4 bases and J by 7 bases, with 6 bases between them. Per germline, CDR1 SGDLS and CDR2 YYNGEE. The DNA of the CDR3 is TGTGCCAGCAGCCGACAGAATTCACCCCTCCACTTT. It encodes CASSRQNSPLHF.

This clone has only a few counts. The chain carries TRBV6-1 and TRBJ2-7; TRBD1 matches at 7 bases. The CDR3 spans 17 residues. V trimming: 4 bases; J trimming: 4 bases; junction bases outside the gene matches: 16. Germline loops: CDR1 MNHNS, CDR2 SASEGT. For the CDR3, the DNA is TGTGCCAGCAGTGTGAACGTGGACAGGCGCCCGCAGTACGAGCAGTACTTC. Amino acid sequence: CASSVNVDRRPQYEQYF.

The chain carries TRBV5-1 and TRBJ2-5; D possibly corresponds to TRBD1 (6 bases). Germline values: CDR1 SGHRS, CDR2 YFSETQ. V lost 3 bases, J lost 5 bases, and 14 bases lay in between. The CDR3 consists of 14 residues. The CDR3 nucleotides read TGCGCCAGCAGCTCAACAGGGTCGGATGAGACCCAGTACTTC. Its translation is CASSSTGSDETQYF. The variable domain in full, with the rest retrieved from reference TRBV5-1 and TRBJ2-5, is KAGVTQTPRYLIKTRGQQVTLSCSPISGHRSVSWYQQTPGQGLQFLFEYFSETQRNKGNFPGRFSGRQFSNSRSEMNVSTLELGDSALYLCASSSTGSDETQYFGPGTRLLVL.

DNA of the CDR3: TGTGCCAGCAGCTGGACAGAGCGAACTGAAGCTTTCTTT. It yields the protein CASSWTERTEAFF. V is TRBV7-8 and J is TRBJ1-1, with D perhaps TRBD1 (6 bases). This CDR3 comprises 13 residues. Germline values: CDR1 SGHVS, CDR2 FQNEAQ. Trimming removed 4 bases from V and 5 bases from J, with 11 bases in between.